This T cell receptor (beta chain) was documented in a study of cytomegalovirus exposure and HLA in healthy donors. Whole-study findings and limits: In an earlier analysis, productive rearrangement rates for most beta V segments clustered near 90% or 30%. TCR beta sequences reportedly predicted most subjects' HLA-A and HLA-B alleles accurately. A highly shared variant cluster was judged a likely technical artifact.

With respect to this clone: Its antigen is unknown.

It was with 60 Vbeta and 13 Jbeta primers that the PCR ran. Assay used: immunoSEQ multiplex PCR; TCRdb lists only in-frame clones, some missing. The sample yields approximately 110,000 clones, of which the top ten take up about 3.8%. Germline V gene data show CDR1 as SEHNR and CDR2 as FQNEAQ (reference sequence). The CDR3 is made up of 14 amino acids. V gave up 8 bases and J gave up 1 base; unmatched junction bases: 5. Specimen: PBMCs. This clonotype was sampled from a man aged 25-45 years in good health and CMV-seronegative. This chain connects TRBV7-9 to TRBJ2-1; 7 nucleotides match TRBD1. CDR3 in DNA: TGTGCCAGCCCCGGGACAGAATCCTACAATGAGCAGTTCTTC. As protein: CASPGTESYNEQFF.